Shown below are 30 T cell receptor beta chains from a single sample sequenced in a study of siplizumab effects on memory and regulatory T cells. Profiled with immunoSEQ multiplex PCR; TCRdb holds only in-frame clones, not every one. The table records more than 75,000 clones, around 97% of them present only once. What was sequenced was naive CD4+ T cells sorted from blood. These receptors originate from a human donor in good health.

The chain uses TRBV4-2 and TRBJ2-7; possibly TRBD2 for D (7 bases). CDR1 is LGHNA and CDR2 is YNFKEQ in the germline V gene. Trimming removed 2 bases from V and 5 bases from J, with 16 bases in between. CDR3 size: 15 residues. The CDR3 protein is CASSQKYAGAHEQYF. Here the CDR3 DNA reads TGTGCCAGCAGCCAAAAGTACGCGGGGGCTCACGAGCAGTACTTC.

The chain links TRBV7-2 to TRBJ2-7; D not certain. This CDR3 has 13 amino acids. V was trimmed by 7 bases and J by 2 bases, leaving 12 bases between them. Germline V gives CDR1 SGHTA, CDR2 FQGNSA. Here the CDR3 reads CASTGQVPYEQYF. In nucleotides, the CDR3 is TGTGCCAGCACGGGCCAAGTCCCCTACGAGCAGTACTTC.

This chain uses TRBV4-3 with TRBJ1-5; D may be TRBD1 (6 bases). Germline assignment: CDR1 LGHNA and CDR2 YSLEER. V lost 1 base and J lost 0, with 19 bases in between. The CDR3 is 19 residues long. The CDR3 DNA reads as TGCGCCAGCAGCCAAGTTTATAGGGACAAGGATAATAGCAATCAGCCCCAGCATTTT. Translation: CASSQVYRDKDNSNQPQHF.

The chain couples TRBV10-2 to TRBJ2-1, with 8 bases that match TRBD2. The germline CDR1 and CDR2 sequences are WSHSY and SAAADI. The CDR3 totals 17 residues. V lost 7 bases and J lost 5; bases outside the gene matches: 16. CDR3 loop: CASTKLAATSAHNEQFF. As DNA, the CDR3 is TGCGCCAGCACAAAGCTCGCCGCGACTAGCGCCCACAATGAGCAGTTCTTC.

V usage is TRBV11-1 and J usage is TRBJ1-2; TRBD1 might be the D (5 bases). Germline V gene lookup returns CDR1 SGHAT and CDR2 FQDESV (reference sequence). The length of the CDR3 is 13 residues. Trimming left V 3 bases short and J 8 bases short, with 13 bases between. CDR3 bases: TGTGCCAGCAGCTTGGGGTGGGGCCGCGGCTACACCTTC. This codes for CASSLGWGRGYTF.

The chain combines TRBV10-3 with TRBJ1-1; D call uncertain. V lost 11 bases and J lost 4, with 14 bases in between. CDR1 and CDR2 from the germline V gene are ENHRY and SYGVKD. CDR3 size: 12 residues. CDR3 sequence: CAVSNGFTEAFF. CDR3 coding DNA: TGTGCCGTCTCTAATGGTTTCACTGAAGCTTTCTTT.

This clone was seen once. The chain carries TRBV11-2 and TRBJ2-7; the D gene is possibly TRBD1 (5 bases). CDR3 size: 15 residues. Trimming took 5 bases from V and 2 from J, leaving 16 bases between them. Germline V gene data show CDR1 as SGHAT and CDR2 as FQNNGV. The CDR3 protein is CASSGPDKLTYEQYF. The CDR3 region has the DNA TGTGCCAGCAGCGGCCCGGACAAACTAACCTACGAGCAGTACTTC.

V and J are TRBV18 and TRBJ2-1, with D maybe TRBD2 (5 bases). The CDR3 has 17 residues. Germline CDR1 is KGHSH and CDR2 is LQKENI. V was shortened by 4 bases and J by 11 bases, with 27 bases between the two germline ends. The CDR3 bases are TGTGCCAGCTCACAGGAAGAACTAGTAACCGCCACTTTGAAGCAGTTCTTC. This gives the protein CASSQEELVTATLKQFF.

The J gene is TRBJ1-1, the V gene TRBV5-1, with D possibly TRBD1 on 6 matching bases. V lost 1 base to trimming and J lost 2 bases, with 12 bases between them. CDR1 is SGHRS, CDR2 YFSETQ, per germline. CDR3 size: 15 residues. CDR3 sequence (DNA): TGCGCCAGCAGCTTGCCACAGGGAGGAAACACTGAAGCTTTCTTT. As protein: CASSLPQGGNTEAFF.

About this clone itself: Other nucleotide sequences in the sample specify the same CDR3. The chain uses TRBV9 and TRBJ2-3, with a weak D call TRBD2 (5 bases). This CDR3 region has 12 residues. Trimming left V 0 bases short and J 6 bases short, with 5 bases between. Germline CDR1 is SGDLS and CDR2 is YYNGEE. The CDR3 loop is CASSVAGDTQYF. DNA for the CDR3: TGTGCCAGCAGCGTAGCGGGGGATACGCAGTATTTT.

The V gene is TRBV7-9, the J gene TRBJ1-3; 8 bases are a match to TRBD1. The CDR3 length is 15 residues. Losses at the gene ends were 5 bases for V and 0 bases for J; bases not matched to a gene: 3. CDR1 and CDR2 (germline): SEHNR, FQNEAQ (reference sequence). The CDR3 sequence is CASSGTGFSGNTIYF. The DNA for the CDR3 is TGTGCCAGCAGCGGGACAGGTTTCTCTGGAAACACCATATATTTT. Looking up the rest from reference TRBV7-9 and TRBJ1-3 gives the full variable domain: DTGVSQNPRHKITKRGQNVTFRCDPISEHNRLYWYRQTLGQGPEFLTYFQNEAQLEKSRLLSDRFSAERPKGSFSTLEIQRTEQGDSAMYLCASSGTGFSGNTIYFGEGSWLTVV.

V is TRBV29-1 and J is TRBJ2-4; 8 bases line up with TRBD2. The V gene end was trimmed by 2 bases and the J gene end by 6 bases; junction bases not matched to a gene: 0. Germline lookup yields CDR1 SQVTM and CDR2 ANQGSEA. CDR3 size: 12 residues. CDR3 bases: TGCAGCGTTGAAAGCGGGGGAAACATTCAGTACTTC. Protein product: CSVESGGNIQYF.

This chain joins TRBV23-1 and TRBJ1-5; no definite D call. TRBV23-1 falls under the ORF class, with uncertain function. The V gene lost 6 bases and the J gene lost 6 bases, with 15 bases spanning the gap. CDR3 size: 14 residues. CDR3 coding DNA: TGCGCCAGCAGACCAGATGGGCGTCTTCAGCCCCAGCATTTT. This sequence encodes CASRPDGRLQPQHF.

The chain links TRBV18 to TRBJ2-7, with D perhaps TRBD1 or TRBD2 (5 bases each). Germline V CDR1 and CDR2: KGHSH, LQKENI. CDR3 length: 15 residues. Trimming took 8 bases from V and 0 from J, leaving 17 bases between them. The CDR3 spells CASTLGTGHSYEQYF. The CDR3 bases are TGTGCCAGCACGCTCGGGACGGGTCACTCCTACGAGCAGTACTTC.

The chain recombines TRBV18 with TRBJ1-4, with D maybe TRBD1 (5 bases). The V and J ends lost 0 bases and 6 bases respectively, with 17 bases between them. The CDR3 covers 17 residues. The germline V gene encodes CDR1 KGHSH and CDR2 LQKENI. The CDR3: CASSPPGREGTYEKLFF. The CDR3 DNA follows: TGTGCCAGCTCACCACCGGGCCGCGAAGGGACCTATGAAAAACTGTTTTTT.

The rearrangement links TRBV9 to TRBJ2-1, with 8 positions matching TRBD2. Per germline, CDR1 SGDLS and CDR2 YYNGEE. V lost 2 bases to trimming and J lost 7 bases; unmatched junction nucleotides: 8. This CDR3 is built from 15 residues. CDR3 protein: CASSVSSTSANEQFF. CDR3 nucleotide sequence: TGTGCCAGCAGCGTCTCTTCGACTAGCGCGAATGAGCAGTTCTTC.

The V gene is TRBV18, the J gene TRBJ2-3; D perhaps matches TRBD1 (5 bases). The germline V gene has CDR1 KGHSH and CDR2 LQKENI. Trimming took off 1 base at V and 2 bases at J, with 10 bases between the two ends. The CDR3 loop spans 15 amino acids. CDR3 in DNA: TGTGCCAGCTCACCACAGGGGCAACTCACAGATACGCAGTATTTT. Protein sequence: CASSPQGQLTDTQYF. Using reference TRBV18 and TRBJ2-3 for the parts outside the CDR3, the full variable domain is NAGVMQNPRHLVRRRGQEARLRCSPMKGHSHVYWYRQLPEEGLKFMVYLQKENIIDESGMPKERFSAEFPKEGPSILRIQQVVRGDSAAYFCASSPQGQLTDTQYFGPGTRLTVL.

This chain links TRBV18 with TRBJ1-4, with 7 nucleotides matching TRBD1. CDR1 is KGHSH and CDR2 is LQKENI in the germline V gene. CDR3 length: 15 amino acids. V lost 2 bases to trimming and J lost 6 bases; unmatched junction nucleotides: 6. CDR3 region: CASSPGAGGYEKLFF. The CDR3 DNA reads TGTGCCAGCTCACCAGGAGCAGGGGGATATGAAAAACTGTTTTTT.

This sequence joins TRBV5-6 and TRBJ1-6, with no clear D. V was clipped by 2 bases and J by 4 bases, with 10 bases between them. CDR1 and CDR2 (germline): SGHDT, YYEEEE. This CDR3 has 15 amino acids. The CDR3, as DNA: TGTGCCAGCAGCTTCCTCGGACCATATAATTCACCCCTCCACTTT. Its protein is CASSFLGPYNSPLHF.

The chain couples TRBV7-3 to TRBJ1-2; TRBD1 is a possible D gene (5 bases). Germline loops: CDR1 SGHTA, CDR2 FQGTGA. Trimming shortened V by 0 bases and J by 7 bases, and 9 bases separated the two germline ends. The CDR3 is 13 residues long. CDR3 sequence reads: CASSLTGAVGYTF. The CDR3 DNA follows: TGTGCCAGCAGCTTAACAGGGGCTGTTGGCTACACCTTC.

The J gene is TRBJ2-2, the V gene TRBV19; no reliable D call. Trimming shortened V by 5 bases and J by 1 base, and 8 bases separated the two germline ends. Germline V gives CDR1 LNHDA, CDR2 SQIVND (reference sequence). There are 14 residues in the CDR3. CDR3 sequence reads: CASSVSMNTGELFF. CDR3 sequence (DNA): TGTGCCAGTAGTGTATCCATGAACACCGGGGAGCTGTTTTTT.

The chain joins TRBV2 to TRBJ1-1; D may be TRBD1 (5 bases). The CDR3 loop spans 15 amino acids. Trimming removed 6 bases at V and 4 bases at J, with 18 bases between. CDR1 SNHLY and CDR2 FYNNEI come from the germline V gene. CDR3 in DNA: TGTGCCAGCAGCCTCCTGCGGGGCCGGATCACTGAAGCTTTCTTT. Translating gives CASSLLRGRITEAFF.

V is TRBV5-1 and J is TRBJ1-1; tentative D call: TRBD1 (5 bases). CDR1 SGHRS and CDR2 YFSETQ come from the germline V gene. This CDR3 has 14 residues. Deletions cut 4 bases from V and 0 bases from J, with 10 bases between. This chain's CDR3 is CASSLDNLNTEAFF. In DNA, the CDR3 is TGCGCCAGCAGCCTGGACAATTTGAACACTGAAGCTTTCTTT. Supplemented by reference TRBV5-1 and TRBJ1-1, the full variable domain reads KAGVTQTPRYLIKTRGQQVTLSCSPISGHRSVSWYQQTPGQGLQFLFEYFSETQRNKGNFPGRFSGRQFSNSRSEMNVSTLELGDSALYLCASSLDNLNTEAFFGQGTRLTVV.

The DNA of the CDR3 is TGTGCCAGTAGGGTTTGGGGGGCGACTTACACCGGGGAGCTGTTTTTT. This translates into CASRVWGATYTGELFF. J is TRBJ2-2 and V is TRBV19; D possibly matches TRBD1 or TRBD2 (6 bases each). Germline values: CDR1 LNHDA, CDR2 SQIVND (reference sequence). The CDR3 loop spans 16 amino acids. Trimming took off 6 bases at V and 3 bases at J, with 17 bases between the two ends.

This chain joins TRBV5-1 and TRBJ1-3; D unclear. Germline V lookup: CDR1 SGHRS, CDR2 YFSETQ. Between the trimmed V and J ends, which lost 0 bases and 4 bases, there was a span of 11 bases. The CDR3 loop spans 15 amino acids. The CDR3 is CASSLVPREGNTIYF. The CDR3, as DNA: TGCGCCAGCAGCTTGGTTCCGAGGGAGGGAAACACCATATATTTT.

The chain recombines TRBV7-2 with TRBJ2-1; TRBD2 agrees at 14 bases. This CDR3 contains 16 residues. Trimming at V came to 4 bases and at J to 10 bases, leaving 9 bases not matched to a gene. The germline gives CDR1 SGHTA, CDR2 FQGNSA. The CDR3 DNA follows: TGTGCCAGCAGCTCTACAAGACTAGCGGGGGGGCGGGAGCAGTTCTTC. Residues: CASSSTRLAGGREQFF.

The chain recombines TRBV5-1 with TRBJ2-7, with no clear D. In germline, CDR1 is SGHRS, CDR2 YFSETQ. Between the trimmed V and J ends, which lost 4 bases and 1 base, there was a span of 9 bases. The CDR3 has 13 residues. The CDR3 spells CASSQGKSYEQYF. CDR3 sequence (DNA): TGCGCCAGCAGCCAAGGGAAATCCTACGAGCAGTACTTC.

On this clone itself: One end of the junction is discordant with germline, which a read error may explain. This same CDR3 is encoded by further DNA sequences in the sample. The gene calls are TRBV5-1 and TRBJ2-2; D remains unclear. This CDR3 has 16 residues. Per the germline V gene, CDR1 is SGHRS and CDR2 is YFSETQ. CDR3 in amino acids: CASSPPDTSNTGELFF. CDR3 DNA: TGCGCCAGCAGCCCGCCCGACACATCGAACACCGGAGAGCTGTTTTTT.

The CDR3 loop is CASSPRDVSGAGTEAFF. The CDR3 DNA is TGTGCCAGCTCACCACGTGACGTTTCCGGGGCGGGCACTGAAGCTTTCTTT. The chain carries TRBV18 and TRBJ1-1, with a possible D match to TRBD1 (5 bases). CDR3 length: 17 residues. Per germline, CDR1 KGHSH and CDR2 LQKENI. V lost 1 base and J lost 4, with 19 bases in between.

The chain combines TRBV6-1 with TRBJ2-1, with no clear D. With 6 bases removed from V and 3 bases from J, the gap between germline ends came to 6 bases. Germline values: CDR1 MNHNS, CDR2 SASEGT. This CDR3 has 12 residues. The CDR3 loop is CASRDVYNEQFF. CDR3 DNA: TGTGCCAGCAGGGACGTCTACAATGAGCAGTTCTTC.